The sequence of this T cell receptor (beta chain) was determined in a study of CD8 T cells in Susac syndrome. RNA amounts of 0.5 to 1 ug underwent reverse transcription with random hexamers. TCRdb re-derived calls from the immunoSEQ multiplex PCR reads in MiXCR, one entry per CDR3 protein. Among about 300,000 distinct CDR3 sequences listed, approximately 91% were seen once. Isolation of CD8+ and CD4+ T cells was performed negatively, whereas enrichment of TEMRA cells was done by FACS. Deletions cut 0 bases from V and 8 bases from J, with 15 bases between. The CDR3 contains 15 residues. The V gene's germline CDR1 is SGHRS and CDR2 YFSETQ.

The genes are TRBV5-1 and TRBJ2-1, with TRBD1 as a possible D gene (5 bases). Specimen: CD8+ T cells from PBMCs. The sequence derives from a human donor with multiple sclerosis. The CDR3 sequence: CASSLGGRTHDEQFF. CDR3 nucleotides: TGCGCCAGCAGCTTGGGGGGCCGTACGCACGATGAGCAGTTCTTC. Filled out from reference TRBV5-1 and TRBJ2-1, the complete variable domain reads KAGVTQTPRYLIKTRGQQVTLSCSPISGHRSVSWYQQTPGQGLQFLFEYFSETQRNKGNFPGRFSGRQFSNSRSEMNVSTLELGDSALYLCASSLGGRTHDEQFFGPGTRLTVL.